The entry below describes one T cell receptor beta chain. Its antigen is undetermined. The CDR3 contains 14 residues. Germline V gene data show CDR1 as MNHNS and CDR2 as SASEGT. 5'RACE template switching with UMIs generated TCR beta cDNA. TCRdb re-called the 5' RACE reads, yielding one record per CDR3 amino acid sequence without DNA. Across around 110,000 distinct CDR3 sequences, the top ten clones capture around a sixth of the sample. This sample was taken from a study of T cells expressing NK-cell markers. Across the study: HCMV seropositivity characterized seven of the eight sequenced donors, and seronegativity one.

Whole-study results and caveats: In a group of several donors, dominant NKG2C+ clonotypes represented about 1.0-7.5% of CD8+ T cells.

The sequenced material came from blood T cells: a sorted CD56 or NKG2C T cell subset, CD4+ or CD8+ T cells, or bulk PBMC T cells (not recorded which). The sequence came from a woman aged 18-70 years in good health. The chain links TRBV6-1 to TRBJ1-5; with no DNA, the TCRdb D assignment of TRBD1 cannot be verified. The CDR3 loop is CASSTGDSYQPQHF.